The rows below give T cell receptor beta chains drawn from one sample of a study of T cell responses to AZD1222 COVID-19 vaccine. Measured with immunoSEQ multiplex PCR; TCRdb has only the in-frame clones, and not every one. The data contain around 89,000 clones, 86% of them singletons. This sample comprised peripheral blood, obtained on day 0 of AZD1222 vaccination. These receptors were collected from an adult in good health. CDR3s include the opening cysteine and the closing phenylalanine or tryptophan. Each record gives: clone size, J gene, V gene, CDR3 length, D gene, CDR3 protein, CDR3 DNA. The D gene is left open where the match is weak. Clone size appears in some rows only: once, few, many, or a class for an expanded clone.

>.|TRBJ2-4|TRBV2|14|.
CASTSEVAKNIQYF
TGTGCCAGCACCAGCGAGGTAGCCAAAAACATTCAGTACTTC
>.|TRBJ2-6|TRBV28|17|.
CASRRGGGSPGANVLTF
TGTGCCAGCAGGAGAGGGGGCGGGAGTCCTGGGGCCAACGTCCTGACTTTC
>.|TRBJ1-1|TRBV6-1|13|.
CASSEVSGTEAFF
TGTGCCAGCAGTGAAGTTTCGGGTACTGAAGCTTTCTTT
>.|TRBJ2-7|TRBV7-9|15|TRBD1
CASSLVDRADYEQYF
TGTGCCAGCAGCTTAGTAGACAGGGCGGACTACGAGCAGTACTTC
>.|TRBJ1-1|TRBV6-5|11|.
CASHRGAEAFF
TGTGCCAGCCACCGGGGGGCTGAAGCTTTCTTT
>.|TRBJ1-1|TRBV21-1|15|.
CASSNGGRPNTEAFF
TGTGCCAGCAGCAACGGAGGCAGACCGAACACTGAAGCTTTCTTT
>.|TRBJ2-7|TRBV5-6|13|.
CASSFRATYEQYF
TGTGCCAGCAGCTTCAGGGCAACCTACGAGCAGTACTTC
>.|TRBJ2-7|TRBV11-2|15|TRBD2
CASTFGAGLSYEQYF
TGTGCCAGCACCTTCGGAGCGGGGCTTTCCTACGAGCAGTACTTC
>.|TRBJ1-2|TRBV2|15|.
CASDQLGVEGDGYTF
TGTGCCAGTGACCAATTGGGGGTTGAAGGAGATGGCTACACCTTC
>few|TRBJ2-2|TRBV27|17|TRBD2
CASSLFADLAGTGELFF
TGTGCCAGCAGTTTATTCGCCGATCTAGCGGGGACCGGGGAGCTGTTTTTT
>.|TRBJ2-1|TRBV4-1|15|.
CASSLALLPTMEQFF
TGCGCCAGCAGCCTCGCGTTGCTACCCACAATGGAGCAGTTCTTC
>.|TRBJ1-2|TRBV5-1|15|.
CASSLGPEALYGYTF
TGCGCCAGCAGCTTGGGTCCGGAGGCCCTCTATGGCTACACCTTC
>.|TRBJ2-3|TRBV5-6|14|.
CASSFIQSTDTQYF
TGTGCCAGCAGCTTTATACAGAGCACAGATACGCAGTATTTT
>.|TRBJ1-1|TRBV5-1|15|.
CASSSWGPANTEAFF
TGCGCCAGCAGCTCCTGGGGGCCGGCGAACACTGAAGCTTTCTTT
>once|TRBJ2-7|TRBV18|13|.
CASSPRDQGEQYF
TGTGCCAGCTCACCTCGGGACCAAGGGGAGCAGTACTTC
>.|TRBJ1-2|TRBV15|15|.
CATSRDLGGTNGYTF
TGTGCCACCAGCAGAGATTTAGGGGGAACGAATGGCTACACCTTC
>once|TRBJ1-2|TRBV27|14|TRBD1
CASSPRQGAYGYTF
TGTGCCAGCAGTCCCCGACAGGGGGCGTACGGCTACACCTTC
>.|TRBJ1-2|TRBV10-2|13|TRBD1
CASSVAGGYGYTF
TGCGCCAGCAGTGTCGCAGGGGGCTATGGCTACACCTTC
>.|TRBJ1-4|TRBV19|14|TRBD1
CASSNQGAREKLFF
TGTGCCAGTAGTAACCAGGGGGCCCGTGAAAAACTGTTTTTT
>.|TRBJ2-7|TRBV3-1/TRBV3-2|14|.
CASSQDPRSYEQYF
TGTGCCAGCAGCCAAGATCCCCGCTCCTACGAGCAGTACTTC
>.|TRBJ2-6|TRBV4-1|16|.
CASSQDISSGANVLTF
TGCGCCAGCAGCCAAGATATTAGCTCTGGGGCCAACGTCCTGACTTTC
>few|TRBJ2-5|TRBV4-2|14|TRBD2
CASSPGTRGETQYF
TGTGCCAGCAGCCCCGGGACTAGAGGGGAGACCCAGTACTTC
>.|TRBJ2-7|TRBV11-3|15|TRBD2
CASSSGLAGVKEQYF
TGTGCCAGCAGTTCCGGACTAGCGGGAGTTAAGGAGCAGTACTTC
>.|TRBJ2-3|TRBV7-3|16|TRBD2
CASSLASGRAGDTQYF
TGTGCCAGCAGCTTGGCTAGCGGGAGGGCCGGAGATACGCAGTATTTT
>.|TRBJ2-2|TRBV27|14|.
CASSLFLGTGELFF
TGTGCCAGCAGTTTGTTCCTTGGTACCGGGGAGCTGTTTTTT
>.|TRBJ2-2|TRBV7-2|16|.
CASSLARGRGTGELFF
TGTGCCAGCAGCTTAGCAAGGGGGAGGGGGACCGGGGAGCTGTTTTTT
>.|TRBJ2-2|TRBV6-5|14|.
CASSLESNTGELFF
TGTGCCAGCAGCCTCGAATCGAACACCGGGGAGCTGTTTTTT
>.|TRBJ2-7|TRBV6-1|14|.
CASSEFSILYEQYF
TGTGCCAGCAGTGAATTCTCTATACTCTACGAGCAGTACTTC
>.|TRBJ2-1|TRBV7-2|17|.
CASSTITLTSSYNEQFF
TGTGCCAGCAGCACAATTACCTTGACTAGCTCCTACAATGAGCAGTTCTTC
>.|TRBJ1-5|TRBV12-2|19|.
CASRFLVGKGGISNQPQHF
TGTGCAAGTCGCTTCCTAGTGGGGAAGGGGGGTATTAGCAATCAGCCCCAGCATTTT
>once|TRBJ2-7|TRBV9|16|TRBD2
CASSASGASGNYEQYF
TGTGCCAGCAGTGCGAGTGGGGCTAGCGGAAACTACGAGCAGTACTTC
>.|TRBJ2-5|TRBV5-6|15|.
CASSLGRVPLETQYF
TGTGCCAGCAGCTTGGGAAGGGTCCCTTTGGAGACCCAGTACTTC
>.|TRBJ1-5|TRBV3-1/TRBV3-2|15|.
CASSPSRVSNQPQHF
TGTGCCAGCAGTCCGTCCAGGGTAAGCAATCAGCCCCAGCATTTT
>.|TRBJ2-7|TRBV3-1/TRBV3-2|14|.
CASSARGGGSEQYF
TGTGCCAGCAGCGCCCGAGGGGGCGGGAGCGAGCAGTACTTC
>.|TRBJ2-7|TRBV11-3|13|.
CASSLGFGNEQYF
TGTGCCAGCAGCCTGGGCTTCGGAAACGAGCAGTACTTC
>.|TRBJ2-7|TRBV7-2|15|.
CASSFGAGDSYEQYF
TGTGCCAGCAGCTTTGGAGCGGGCGACTCCTACGAGCAGTACTTC
>.|TRBJ2-7|TRBV5-5|12|.
CASSWTGEEQYF
TGTGCCAGCAGCTGGACGGGAGAGGAGCAGTACTTC
>.|TRBJ1-2|TRBV2|14|.
CASSLDSTNYGYTF
TGTGCCAGCAGTCTCGACAGTACTAACTATGGCTACACCTTC
>.|TRBJ2-7|TRBV20-1|20|TRBD1
CSASPLTGQGIDGLSYEQYF
TGCAGTGCTAGTCCGTTGACAGGGCAGGGCATAGACGGGCTCTCCTACGAGCAGTACTTC
>.|TRBJ2-7|TRBV19|17|TRBD2
CASSTPILAGVSYEQYF
TGTGCCAGTAGTACTCCCATTTTAGCGGGGGTCTCCTACGAGCAGTACTTC
>.|TRBJ1-3|TRBV9|15|.
CASSVGVDSGNTIYF
TGTGCCAGCAGCGTGGGGGTCGACTCTGGAAACACCATATATTTT
>.|TRBJ2-1|TRBV7-9|13|TRBD2
CASVSGEYNEQFF
TGTGCCAGCGTTAGCGGGGAATACAATGAGCAGTTCTTC
>.|TRBJ2-7|TRBV29-1|14|TRBD2
CSVETSGARGEQYF
TGCAGCGTTGAGACTAGCGGGGCTCGGGGCGAGCAGTACTTC
>.|TRBJ1-1|TRBV5-1|15|.
CASSLTGIGNTEAFF
TGCGCCAGCAGCTTGACAGGGATCGGGAACACTGAAGCTTTCTTT
>.|TRBJ1-1|TRBV6-1|14|.
CASSERWGNTEAFF
TGTGCCAGCAGTGAAAGGTGGGGGAACACTGAAGCTTTCTTT
>.|TRBJ2-5|TRBV13|16|TRBD2
CASSYGGTSGQETQYF
TGTGCCAGCAGCTACGGAGGGACTAGCGGCCAAGAGACCCAGTACTTC
>.|TRBJ2-1|TRBV19|13|.
CASSTGVRNEQFF
TGTGCCAGTAGTACCGGGGTCCGCAATGAGCAGTTCTTC
>.|TRBJ1-2|TRBV6-5|11|TRBD1
CASKGGGGYTF
TGTGCCAGCAAAGGGGGCGGTGGCTACACCTTC
>.|TRBJ1-4|TRBV4-2|17|TRBD1
CASSDRGQGLTNEKLFF
TGTGCCAGCAGCGATCGAGGACAGGGCTTAACTAATGAAAAACTGTTTTTT
>.|TRBJ2-2|TRBV3-1/TRBV3-2|16|.
CASSHLRARHTGELFF
TGTGCCAGCAGCCATCTGCGTGCTAGGCACACCGGGGAGCTGTTTTTT
>.|TRBJ2-2|TRBV7-9|14|.
CASSLNSYTGELFF
TGTGCCAGCAGCTTAAACTCCTACACCGGGGAGCTGTTTTTT
>.|TRBJ1-2|TRBV19|12|.
CASSIRGTGYTF
TGTGCCAGTAGTATTAGAGGGACGGGCTACACCTTC
>once|TRBJ1-3|TRBV19|13|.
CASSARPGNTIYF
TGTGCCAGTAGTGCACGGCCTGGAAACACCATATATTTT
>.|TRBJ1-4|TRBV19|15|.
CASRPRTLLGEKLFF
TGTGCCAGTAGGCCCCGGACCCTACTCGGGGAAAAACTGTTTTTT
>.|TRBJ1-2|TRBV6-1|13|.
CASSEQRVSGYTF
TGTGCCAGCAGTGAACAGAGGGTCTCTGGCTACACCTTC